This TCR beta chain came from a study of blood T cell repertoires in COVID-19. Trimming pared 1 base from V and 4 bases from J, leaving 13 bases between. Germline V gene sequence: CDR1 SGHTA, CDR2 FQGNSA. The CDR3 spans 15 residues. Only in-frame clones appear in the TCRdb table, and some are missing; sequencing was by immunoSEQ multiplex PCR. The data contain 150,000 or so clones, 82% of them singletons. The chain joins TRBV7-2 to TRBJ1-2, with D possibly TRBD1 on 6 matching bases. The receptor was isolated from a human donor with acute or convalescent COVID-19. The donor label of this sample is uncertain. The specimen was peripheral blood. The CDR3 DNA reads TGTGCCAGCAGCTTAGTGTTTGGGGGCGGCTATGGCTACACCTTC. It translates to CASSLVFGGGYGYTF.